This TCR beta chain was obtained from a study of identical twins. General study points: Within cord blood, abundant beta clonotypes carried fewer insertions, but memory repertoires showed no such trend. Surplus twin overlap in beta out-of-frame sequences was less pronounced.

Each CDR3 protein gets one entry after TCRdb re-called the 5' RACE reads with MiXCR. The table has 1.5 million to 2 million distinct CDR3 sequences, roughly 35% seen once. The CDR3 loop spans 13 amino acids. V lost 2 bases, J lost 10 bases, and 14 bases lay in between. The germline CDR1 and CDR2 sequences are SQVTM and ANQGSEA. Comments on this clonotype: Its target is not known.

This TCR was recovered from a newborn girl in good health. Sequenced input: cord blood. V and J are TRBV29-1 and TRBJ1-4; D may be TRBD1 (6 bases). CDR3 amino acids: CSVELGASGKLFF. The CDR3 DNA reads as TGCAGCGTTGAATTGGGGGCGAGTGGAAAACTGTTTTTT.